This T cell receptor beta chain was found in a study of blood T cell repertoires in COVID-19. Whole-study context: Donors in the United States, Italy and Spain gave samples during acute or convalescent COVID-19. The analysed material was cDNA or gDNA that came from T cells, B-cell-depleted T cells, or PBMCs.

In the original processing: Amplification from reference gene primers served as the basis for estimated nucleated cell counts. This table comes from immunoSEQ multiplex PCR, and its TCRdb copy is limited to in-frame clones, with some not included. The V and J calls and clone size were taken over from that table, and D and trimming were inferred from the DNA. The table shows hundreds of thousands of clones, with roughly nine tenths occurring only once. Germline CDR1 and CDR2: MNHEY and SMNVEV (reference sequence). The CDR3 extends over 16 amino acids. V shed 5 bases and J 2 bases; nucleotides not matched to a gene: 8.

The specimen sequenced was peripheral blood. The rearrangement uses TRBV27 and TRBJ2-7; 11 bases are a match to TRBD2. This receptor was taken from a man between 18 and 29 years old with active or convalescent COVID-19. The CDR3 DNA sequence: TGTGCCAGCAGTCCTAGGGGACTAGCGGAGACCTACGAGCAGTACTTC. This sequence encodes CASSPRGLAETYEQYF.